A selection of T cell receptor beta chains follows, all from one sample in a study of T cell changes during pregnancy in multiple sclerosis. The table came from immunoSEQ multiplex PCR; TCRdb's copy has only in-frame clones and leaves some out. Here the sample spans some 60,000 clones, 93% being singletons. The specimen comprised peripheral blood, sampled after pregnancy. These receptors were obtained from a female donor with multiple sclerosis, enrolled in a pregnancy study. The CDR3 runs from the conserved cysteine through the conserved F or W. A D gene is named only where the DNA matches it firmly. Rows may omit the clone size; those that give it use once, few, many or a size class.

CASSLGVAYEQYF,TGTGCTAGCAGCTTAGGCGTAGCCTACGAGCAGTACTTC,.,.,TRBV7-7,TRBJ2-7
CASSFGGSGVAETQYF,TGTGCCAGCAGCTTTGGCGGGAGTGGGGTGGCAGAGACCCAGTACTTC,.,TRBD2,TRBV7-9,TRBJ2-5
CASSPTGGWNAQAKETQYF,TGTGCCAGCAGCCCGACGGGAGGGTGGAACGCCCAGGCAAAAGAGACCCAGTACTTC,.,TRBD2,TRBV7-9,TRBJ2-5
CASSLALGSLQETQYF,TGTGCCAGCAGCTTAGCGCTGGGCAGCCTCCAAGAGACCCAGTACTTC,.,.,TRBV7-2,TRBJ2-5
CASSRSGMNTEAFF,TGTGCCAGCAGCCGGTCAGGAATGAACACTGAAGCTTTCTTT,.,.,TRBV14,TRBJ1-1
CASSPGRRAEAFF,TGCGCCAGCAGCCCGGGACGGAGGGCTGAAGCTTTCTTT,once,.,TRBV4-1,TRBJ1-1
CASGLGRVLAFF,TGTGCTAGTGGTTTGGGCAGGGTTTTAGCTTTCTTT,.,.,TRBV12-5,TRBJ1-1
CASSQEWGTGAVIEQFF,TGCGCCAGCAGCCAAGAGTGGGGGACAGGGGCCGTGATTGAGCAGTTCTTC,.,TRBD1,TRBV4-3,TRBJ2-1
CASSGSGRTSFYEQYF,TGTGCTAGCAGCGGCAGCGGCCGTACCTCCTTCTACGAGCAGTACTTC,once,.,TRBV7-7,TRBJ2-7
CASSSPTGDEQYF,TGCGCCAGCAGTTCTCCGACAGGGGACGAGCAGTACTTC,.,TRBD1,TRBV10-2,TRBJ2-7
CASSPNSVGGIYGYTF,TGTGCCAGCAGTCCCAATTCCGTCGGGGGAATCTATGGCTACACCTTC,.,.,TRBV28,TRBJ1-2
CASSLNKEYEQYF,TGCGCCAGCAGCTTGAATAAGGAGTACGAGCAGTACTTC,.,.,TRBV5-1,TRBJ2-7
CASSYYQFQLSEKLFF,TGTGCCAGCAGTTACTATCAGTTTCAGTTAAGTGAAAAACTGTTTTTT,.,.,TRBV6-6,TRBJ1-4
CASSSTGTSSMGQYF,TGTGCCAGCAGCTCTACCGGGACTAGCTCGATGGGGCAGTACTTC,.,TRBD2,TRBV5-6,TRBJ2-7
CASSRTSENEQFF,TGTGCCAGCAGTCGGACTAGCGAGAATGAGCAGTTCTTC,.,TRBD2,TRBV6-4,TRBJ2-1
CASSILQDTEAFF,TGTGCCAGCAGCATCCTACAGGACACTGAAGCTTTCTTT,.,.,TRBV5-5,TRBJ1-1
CASSRRQGNKLGTQYF,TGCGCCAGCAGCCGAAGACAGGGGAATAAATTGGGAACGCAGTATTTT,.,TRBD1,TRBV5-1,TRBJ2-3
CASSSGTSGSTDTQYF,TGTGCCAGCAGCTCCGGGACTAGCGGTAGCACAGATACGCAGTATTTT,.,TRBD2,TRBV5-8,TRBJ2-3
CASSLDYGSGNTIYF,TGCGCCAGCAGCTTGGATTACGGTAGTGGAAACACCATATATTTT,.,.,TRBV5-1,TRBJ1-3
CASSPTGGGYNEQFF,TGTGCCAGCAGCCCGACAGGGGGAGGCTACAATGAGCAGTTCTTC,.,TRBD1,TRBV11-1,TRBJ2-1
CASSPFRGDTNTEAFF,TGTGCCAGCAGCCCTTTTCGGGGGGACACCAACACTGAAGCTTTCTTT,.,.,TRBV7-2,TRBJ1-1
CASSSASETQYF,TGTGCCAGCAGCTCAGCAAGCGAGACCCAGTACTTC,.,.,TRBV7-9,TRBJ2-5
CASSSQPGLAGGAGELFF,TGTGCCAGCAGCTCCCAACCTGGACTAGCGGGAGGGGCCGGGGAGCTGTTTTTT,.,TRBD2,TRBV13,TRBJ2-2
CASSEGNVGAFF,TGTGCCAGCTCGGAGGGGAACGTGGGAGCTTTCTTT,.,.,TRBV18,TRBJ1-1
CAISGSRSYNEQFF,TGTGCCATCAGTGGCTCTAGATCCTACAATGAGCAGTTCTTC,.,.,TRBV10-3,TRBJ2-1
CAISVAGVGNEQFF,TGTGCCATCAGTGTAGCGGGAGTTGGCAATGAGCAGTTCTTC,.,TRBD2,TRBV10-3,TRBJ2-1
CASSSRGITTNEQFF,TGTGCCAGCAGTTCGCGCGGGATTACTACTAATGAGCAGTTCTTC,.,.,TRBV27,TRBJ2-1
CASSPTSGRYEQFF,TGTGCCAGCAGTCCTACTAGCGGGAGGTATGAGCAGTTCTTC,.,TRBD2,TRBV6-6,TRBJ2-1
CSVETSGFSYNEQFF,TGCAGCGTTGAGACTAGCGGGTTCTCCTACAATGAGCAGTTCTTC,.,TRBD2,TRBV29-1,TRBJ2-1